Presented here are 26 T cell receptor beta chains from one specimen sequenced in a study of long-term antiretroviral therapy in people with HIV. Researchers ran immunoSEQ v3.0 at survey level. The method was immunoSEQ multiplex PCR; TCRdb's version includes in-frame clones alone and lacks a portion of them. This sample has 30,000 or so clones, with 75% to 95% found just once. Sequences were derived from unsorted PBMCs, sampled 5 to 5.5 years after starting antiretroviral therapy. All receptors come from a woman aged 40 to 50 with HIV.

The chain employs TRBV9 and TRBJ2-3, with D maybe TRBD1 (6 bases). V gave up 0 bases and J gave up 5 bases, with 10 bases separating them. Germline CDR1 SGDLS, CDR2 YYNGEE. The CDR3 length is 14 residues. The CDR3 sequence: CASSVASRGDTQYF. CDR3 sequence (DNA): TGTGCCAGCAGCGTAGCCAGCAGGGGAGATACGCAGTATTTT.

This sequence joins TRBV7-2 and TRBJ2-1, with D uncertain. The CDR3 spans 13 residues. Trimming removed 5 bases at V and 4 bases at J, with 9 bases between. Germline loops: CDR1 SGHTA, CDR2 FQGNSA. The CDR3 DNA reads as TGTGCCAGCAGCCGGATCAGTTACAATGAGCAGTTCTTC. Translation gives CASSRISYNEQFF.

The V and J genes are TRBV19 and TRBJ1-3; D is uncertain. This CDR3 spans 15 amino acids. The germline CDR1 and CDR2 sequences are LNHDA and SQIVND (reference sequence). Trimming took off 6 bases at V and 0 bases at J, with 12 bases between the two ends. The CDR3 DNA is TGTGCCAGTAGCATCTTCGCGGGCTCTGGAAACACCATATATTTT. It yields the protein CASSIFAGSGNTIYF.

The chain employs TRBV11-2 and TRBJ2-7; TRBD1 matches 7 bases. Trimming cost V 3 bases and J 2 bases; bases outside gene matches: 7. The CDR3 contains 15 residues. The germline V gene has CDR1 SGHAT and CDR2 FQNNGV. CDR3 DNA sequence: TGTGCCAGCAGCTTGAAGACAGGGTTGACCTACGAGCAGTACTTC. Amino acids: CASSLKTGLTYEQYF.

This CDR3 is CASGGTSSYNEQFF. The CDR3, as DNA: TGTGCCAGCGGGGGGACTAGCTCCTACAATGAGCAGTTCTTC. The rearrangement links TRBV25-1 to TRBJ2-1; the match to TRBD2 covers 8 bases. This CDR3 contains 14 residues. The V gene end was trimmed by 8 bases and the J gene end by 0 bases; junction bases not matched to a gene: 3. CDR1 and CDR2 (germline): MGHDK, SYGVNS.

V gene TRBV7-2 combines with J gene TRBJ1-1; D not resolved. Germline V gene lookup returns CDR1 SGHTA and CDR2 FQGNSA. This CDR3 region has 14 residues. The V end was cut by 2 bases, the J end by 7 bases, with 14 bases between. For the CDR3, the DNA is TGTGCCAGCAGCTTAACGAGAGGGAACTTTGAAGCTTTCTTT. Amino acid sequence: CASSLTRGNFEAFF.

The chain links TRBV19 to TRBJ2-5; D not certain. V lost 1 base, J lost 5 bases, and 14 bases lay in between. Germline assignment: CDR1 LNHDA and CDR2 SQIVND (reference sequence). The CDR3 sequence is 15 residues long. CDR3: CASSIVRQAGETQYF. CDR3 coding DNA: TGTGCCAGTAGTATAGTTCGGCAGGCTGGGGAGACCCAGTACTTC.

This clone was picked up one time. The chain is built from TRBV5-1 and TRBJ2-7; D gene unclear. The length of the CDR3 is 14 residues. V lost 1 base, J lost 0 bases, and 8 bases lay in between. The germline gives CDR1 SGHRS, CDR2 YFSETQ. This chain's CDR3 is CASSLSGVSYEQYF. In DNA, the CDR3 is TGCGCCAGCAGCTTGTCTGGAGTCTCCTACGAGCAGTACTTC.

The chain couples TRBV27 to TRBJ2-7; D perhaps matches TRBD2 (7 bases). Trimming took 6 bases from V and 9 from J, leaving 18 bases between them. Germline CDR1 and CDR2: MNHEY and SMNVEV (reference sequence). There are 13 residues in the CDR3. CDR3 sequence reads: CASSLTGGGVQYF. The CDR3, as DNA: TGTGCCAGCAGCCTCACGGGCGGGGGCGTGCAGTACTTC.

The CDR3: CASSLGAVRLGIHSPLHF. The CDR3 DNA sequence: TGTGCCAGCAGCTTGGGGGCGGTGCGATTGGGGATCCACTCACCCCTCCACTTT. The chain carries TRBV5-6 and TRBJ1-6; D remains ambiguous. CDR3 length: 18 amino acids. From germline, CDR1 is SGHDT and CDR2 YYEEEE. Deletions cut 0 bases from V and 10 bases from J, with 23 bases between.

The V call is TRBV12-5, the J call TRBJ2-1; the match to TRBD2 covers 11 bases. The junction had 6 bases not matched to a gene; V was cut back by 3 bases and J by 5 bases. CDR1 is LGHNT, CDR2 FRNRAP, per germline. The CDR3 loop spans 16 amino acids. CDR3 bases: TGTGCTAGTGGTTTCCCGTTAGCGGGAGGGGACAATGAGCAGTTCTTC. This encodes CASGFPLAGGDNEQFF.

The chain uses TRBV7-6 and TRBJ2-4, with 9 nucleotides matching TRBD1. J lost 9 bases, V lost 1 base, and 7 bases had no gene match. The germline V gene encodes CDR1 SGHVS and CDR2 FNYEAQ. This CDR3 region has 15 residues. CDR3 residues: CASSLVGTGLSIQYF. CDR3 coding DNA: TGTGCCAGCAGCTTAGTTGGGACAGGGCTGAGCATTCAGTACTTC.

This chain links TRBV5-8 with TRBJ2-5, with TRBD1 matching over 9 bases. From germline, CDR1 is SGHTS and CDR2 YDEGEE. The ends lost 4 bases at V and 7 bases at J; junction bases unmatched: 2. The CDR3 runs to 12 residues. The CDR3 nucleotides read TGTGCCAGCAGCACAGGGGGCCGGACCCAGTACTTC. It encodes CASSTGGRTQYF.

The genes are TRBV5-6 and TRBJ1-1, with 10 bases matching TRBD1. CDR3 size: 16 residues. V lost 4 bases, J lost 4 bases, and 10 bases stayed unmatched. The V gene's germline CDR1 is SGHDT and CDR2 YYEEEE. The CDR3 sequence is CASSGETGGKGTEAFF. CDR3 sequence (DNA): TGTGCCAGCAGCGGGGAGACAGGGGGCAAGGGCACTGAAGCTTTCTTT.

The J gene is TRBJ1-2, the V gene TRBV4-2, with D perhaps matching TRBD1 (6 bases). Germline V gives CDR1 LGHNA, CDR2 YNFKEQ. CDR3 size: 15 residues. V was trimmed by 0 bases and J by 4 bases, leaving 12 bases between them. The CDR3 sequence: CASSQDTDSTYGYTF. CDR3 in DNA: TGTGCCAGCAGCCAAGATACGGACAGCACCTATGGCTACACCTTC.

This chain joins TRBV19 and TRBJ2-2; the match to TRBD2 covers 9 bases. Germline CDR1 and CDR2: LNHDA and SQIVND (reference sequence). With V trimmed by 3 bases and J by 3 bases, 5 bases remained unmatched. This CDR3 is 16 amino acids long. CDR3 sequence reads: CASSIWLAGYTGELFF. DNA of the CDR3: TGTGCCAGTAGTATTTGGCTAGCGGGATACACCGGGGAGCTGTTTTTT. Combining the CDR3 with reference TRBV19 and TRBJ2-2 gives the whole variable domain DGGITQSPKYLFRKEGQNVTLSCEQNLNHDAMYWYRQDPGQGLRLIYYSQIVNDFQKGDIAEGYSVSREKKESFPLTVTSAQKNPTAFYLCASSIWLAGYTGELFFGEGSRLTVL.

The chain links TRBV30 to TRBJ2-7; D is uncertain. In germline, CDR1 is GTSNPN, CDR2 SVGIG (reference sequence). The V and J ends lost 0 bases and 2 bases respectively, with 11 bases between them. This CDR3 is 14 amino acids long. In nucleotides, the CDR3 is TGTGCCTGGAGTGTAACCCCTGGAACCTACGAGCAGTACTTC. Translated, it gives CAWSVTPGTYEQYF.

V is TRBV2 and J is TRBJ1-5, with D possibly matching TRBD1 (6 bases). CDR3 length: 14 amino acids. CDR1 is SNHLY, CDR2 FYNNEI, per germline. Trimming shortened V by 5 bases and J by 4 bases, and 12 bases separated the two germline ends. DNA for the CDR3: TGTGCCAGCAGTCGGTACAGGGAAAATCAGCCCCAGCATTTT. Its protein is CASSRYRENQPQHF.

The chain couples TRBV5-1 to TRBJ2-3, with 11 bases fitting TRBD2. V lost 2 bases to trimming and J lost 2 bases; unmatched junction nucleotides: 7. In germline, CDR1 is SGHRS, CDR2 YFSETQ. The CDR3 spans 17 residues. CDR3 sequence: CASSFQLAGGFTDTQYF. Written as DNA, the CDR3 is TGCGCCAGCAGCTTCCAGCTAGCGGGGGGATTCACAGATACGCAGTATTTT.

The chain is built from TRBV30 and TRBJ1-1, with a weak D call TRBD1 (6 bases). V lost 0 bases to trimming and J lost 7 bases, with 12 bases between them. The CDR3 length is 13 residues. The germline CDR1 and CDR2 sequences are GTSNPN and SVGIG (reference sequence). The CDR3 protein is CAWSVDGTSEAFF. CDR3 nucleotide sequence: TGTGCCTGGAGTGTAGATGGGACAAGTGAAGCTTTCTTT.

V and J are TRBV7-7 and TRBJ2-7; D is ambiguous. This CDR3 has 15 residues. V lost 5 bases, J lost 6 bases, and 20 bases lay in between. Per germline, CDR1 SSHAT and CDR2 FNYEAQ (reference sequence). The CDR3 DNA sequence: TGTGCCAGCAGCCTAAGGTTTACGGACCCGGGCGAGCAGTACTTC. It codes for CASSLRFTDPGEQYF.

This sequence joins TRBV11-2 and TRBJ2-7; 9 nucleotides match TRBD1. Unmatched junction bases numbered 8, after V lost 5 bases and J lost 3 bases. Germline V gives CDR1 SGHAT, CDR2 FQNNGV. The CDR3 consists of 15 residues. In DNA, the CDR3 is TGTGCCAGCAGCATAGGGACAGGGTCCCTCTACGAGCAGTACTTC. This codes for CASSIGTGSLYEQYF.

The chain carries TRBV27 and TRBJ1-1; TRBD1 aligns across 7 bases. The CDR3 has 12 residues. The V segment lost 5 bases and the J segment 11 bases; nucleotides outside the gene matches: 8. Looked up from germline, CDR1 is MNHEY and CDR2 is SMNVEV (reference sequence). The CDR3 reads CASSPTGTYAFF. The DNA for the CDR3 is TGTGCCAGCAGTCCGACAGGGACGTACGCTTTCTTT.

The genes are TRBV7-8 and TRBJ2-7, with 9 nucleotides matching TRBD2. Trimming removed 8 bases from V and 3 bases from J; junction bases left unmatched: 8. CDR1 is SGHVS, CDR2 FQNEAQ, per germline. This CDR3 contains 14 residues. The CDR3 is CASGDLAGNYEQYF. For the CDR3, the DNA is TGTGCCAGCGGCGATCTAGCGGGAAACTACGAGCAGTACTTC.

V usage is TRBV15 and J usage is TRBJ2-1, with D possibly matching TRBD1 (6 bases). Germline CDR1 LNHNV, CDR2 YYDKDF (reference sequence). This CDR3 is built from 16 residues. The ends were cut back, 0 bases at V and 7 bases at J, with 16 bases in the middle. The CDR3 region is CATSRDRITGPNEQFF. The CDR3 coding sequence is TGTGCCACCAGCAGAGATAGAATAACAGGGCCGAATGAGCAGTTCTTC.

The CDR3: CASSRPSGEIYNEQFF. CDR3 bases: TGCGCCAGCAGCCGCCCTAGCGGCGAGATATACAATGAGCAGTTCTTC. V is TRBV4-1 and J is TRBJ2-1, with 7 bases that match TRBD2. Germline V gives CDR1 MGHRA, CDR2 YSYEKL. J was trimmed by 4 bases and V by 4 bases; bases with no gene match: 10. The CDR3 is 16 amino acids.